These T cell receptor beta chains were read from a single sample in a study of beta chain features in type 1 diabetes. Profiling relied on immunoSEQ multiplex PCR, and the TCRdb table lists in-frame clones only, not all of them. The sample records about 650,000 clones, around 11% being singletons. Sequenced sample: naive CD4+ T cells from blood. These receptors originate from a man aged 25-40 years with type 1 diabetes. CDR3s include the opening cysteine and the closing phenylalanine or tryptophan. D genes are given only for firm matches. Only part of the rows carry a size: once, few, many, or a class if the clone is expanded.

>TRBD1|TRBJ2-7|few|TRBV14
TGTGCCAGCAGCCGACAGGGAACCTACGAGCAGTACTTC
CASSRQGTYEQYF
>-|TRBJ1-2|-|TRBV28
TGTGCCAGTGGGGGCAGCTATGGCTACACCTTC
CASGGSYGYTF
>TRBD1|TRBJ1-2|few|TRBV27
TGTGCCAGCAGTTCACAAAGCGGGACAGGGATTTATGGCTACACCTTC
CASSSQSGTGIYGYTF
>TRBD1|TRBJ1-2|-|TRBV9
TGTGCCAGCAGCGTAGTTGCGACAGGGGACGGTGGCTACACCTTC
CASSVVATGDGGYTF
>-|TRBJ1-4|few|TRBV9
TGTGCCAGCAGCGCTCAGGGGCGCGGTAATGAAAAACTGTTTTTT
CASSAQGRGNEKLFF
>TRBD1|TRBJ1-1|-|TRBV29-1
TGCAGCGTTGAACAGGGGGTGGGAGCCACTGAAGCTTTCTTT
CSVEQGVGATEAFF
>TRBD1|TRBJ1-2|few|TRBV4-2
TGTGCCAGCAGCCTTTGGGCAGGGGGCGATAACTATGGCTACACCTTC
CASSLWAGGDNYGYTF
>-|TRBJ1-5|few|TRBV19
TGTGCCAGTAAACAACGCAATCAGCCCCAGCATTTT
CASKQRNQPQHF
>TRBD1|TRBJ2-1|-|TRBV7-6
TGTGCCAGCAGCCGGGGACAGGGGACTTACAATGAGCAGTTCTTC
CASSRGQGTYNEQFF
>TRBD1|TRBJ1-6|-|TRBV4-2
TGTGCCAGCAGCCAAGAGGGACAGGGGCCAGATAATTCACCCCTCCACTTT
CASSQEGQGPDNSPLHF
>-|TRBJ2-5|few|TRBV27
TGTGCCAGCAGCCTGGACAGGAGGGCAGAGACCCAGTACTTC
CASSLDRRAETQYF
>-|TRBJ2-7|few|TRBV11-2
TGTGCCAGCAGCTTAGGAGGGAGCTCCTACGAGCAGTACTTC
CASSLGGSSYEQYF
>-|TRBJ1-4|few|TRBV18
TGTGCCAGCTCACCGACAGGTTCTAATGAAAAACTGTTTTTT
CASSPTGSNEKLFF
>-|TRBJ1-3|-|TRBV10-3
TGTGCCACCGCCCTGATCCCCAGCTCTGGAAACACCATATATTTT
CATALIPSSGNTIYF
>-|TRBJ1-3|-|TRBV9
TGTGCCAGCAGCCTGAGTGTGGACTCTGGAAACACCATATATTTT
CASSLSVDSGNTIYF
>-|TRBJ2-1|few|TRBV4-2
TGTGCCAGCAGCCAAGATCCAGCCGGGGCGCTGGATGAGCAGTTCTTC
CASSQDPAGALDEQFF
>-|TRBJ2-3|-|TRBV7-6
TGTGCCAGCAGCTTAGCGGCCATTTCCGATACGCAGTATTTT
CASSLAAISDTQYF
>TRBD2|TRBJ2-3|few|TRBV2
TGTGCCAGCAGTGAATCTAGCGGGGGGCTGGGCACAGATACGCAGTATTTT
CASSESSGGLGTDTQYF
>TRBD1|TRBJ2-4|few|TRBV6-5
TGTGCCAGCAGTACGGCGACAGGGCATCAGTACTTC
CASSTATGHQYF
>-|TRBJ2-1|-|TRBV7-9
TGTGCCACCGGGGCGGTTTTCGGCAATGAGCAGTTCTTC
CATGAVFGNEQFF
>TRBD1|TRBJ2-2|-|TRBV29-1
TGCAGCGTTGACCCCAGGGGGCTGACCGGGGAGCTGTTTTTT
CSVDPRGLTGELFF
>TRBD1|TRBJ1-4|few|TRBV6-6
TGTGCCAGCAGTCGACAGGGGGTGGAGGAAAAACTGTTTTTT
CASSRQGVEEKLFF
>TRBD1|TRBJ2-1|-|TRBV6-1
TGTGCCAGCAGTGAACAGGGGACAGGCAACTACAATGAGCAGTTCTTC
CASSEQGTGNYNEQFF
>-|TRBJ2-1|few|TRBV29-1
TGCAGCGTGTCCCCGGGGAGGCGAGCCAATGAGCAGTTCTTC
CSVSPGRRANEQFF
>TRBD2|TRBJ2-1|few|TRBV5-1
TGCGCCAGCAGCTTGGTCGGCGGGGGGCTCTCCTACAATGAGCAGTTCTTC
CASSLVGGGLSYNEQFF
>TRBD1|TRBJ2-5|few|TRBV6-5
TGTGCCAGCAGCCGGGACAGACTAGAGACCCAGTACTTC
CASSRDRLETQYF
>TRBD1|TRBJ2-7|few|TRBV4-2
TGTGCCAGCAGCCAAGAAGAGACAGGGCGCTACGAGCAGTACTTC
CASSQEETGRYEQYF
>TRBD1|TRBJ2-1|-|TRBV9
TGTGCCAGCAGCCCCATAGGAGGGACAGGGACCATTCATGAGCAGTTCTTC
CASSPIGGTGTIHEQFF
>TRBD1|TRBJ2-7|-|TRBV28
TGTGCCAGCAGTCTTAGATCGCTCGGACAGGGCCACTCCTACGAGCAGTACTTC
CASSLRSLGQGHSYEQYF
>-|TRBJ1-5|-|TRBV6-5
TGTGCCAGCAGTCTAGTCCGGGATCAGCCCCAGCATTTT
CASSLVRDQPQHF
>TRBD1|TRBJ1-2|-|TRBV12-5
TGTGCTAGTGGTTTGACAGGGGACTATGGCTACACCTTC
CASGLTGDYGYTF
>-|TRBJ1-4|few|TRBV13
TGTGCCAGCAGCTTAGATCGGGGTATAAGCGAAAAACTGTTTTTT
CASSLDRGISEKLFF
>-|TRBJ1-5|-|TRBV30
TGTGCCTGGAATCGGGGGGGGCAGGGGCAGCCCCAGCATTTT
CAWNRGGQGQPQHF
>-|TRBJ2-5|few|TRBV10-3
TGTGCCATCAGGGGTACAACAGGGACCGCCGGCCAAGAGACCCAGTACTTC
CAIRGTTGTAGQETQYF
>TRBD1|TRBJ2-7|-|TRBV11-2
TGTGCCAGCAGCTCCGGGACAGGGGGCAGGGAGCAGTACTTC
CASSSGTGGREQYF
>-|TRBJ1-3|few|TRBV7-9
TGTGCCAGCAGCTTTATGGGAGCTGGAAACACCATATATTTT
CASSFMGAGNTIYF
>TRBD2|TRBJ2-1|-|TRBV7-2
TGTGCCAGCAGCTCTAGCGGGGGTTCCTACAATGAGCAGTTCTTC
CASSSSGGSYNEQFF
>-|TRBJ1-5|-|TRBV10-3
TGTTCCATCACCGAAAGTATCAATCAGCCCCAGCATTTT
CSITESINQPQHF
>-|TRBJ1-1|-|TRBV7-3
TGTGCCAGCAGCTTACAGGGGAACACTGAAGCTTTCTTT
CASSLQGNTEAFF
>-|TRBJ1-6|-|TRBV6-1
TGTGCCAGCAGTGGGGTCCGGGAACTGCGGAATTCACCCCTCCACTTT
CASSGVRELRNSPLHF
>-|TRBJ1-5|-|TRBV19
TGTGCCAGTAGTATAATAGGCTCCGTGGTACAGCCCCAGCATTTT
CASSIIGSVVQPQHF
>TRBD1|TRBJ1-1|once|TRBV5-1
TGCGCCAGCAGCGTCGGGACAGCGAACACTGAAGCTTTCTTT
CASSVGTANTEAFF
>-|TRBJ2-1|few|TRBV10-3
TGTGCCATCAGTGAAAGGGAATCGGGCAATGAGCAGTTCTTC
CAISERESGNEQFF
>-|TRBJ2-1|few|TRBV11-3
TGTGCCAGCAGCCCCCGGAGTACCTACAATGAGCAGTTCTTC
CASSPRSTYNEQFF
>-|TRBJ1-2|-|TRBV6-5
TGTGCCAGCAGTCACACCCAGGGGACGGGTGGCTACACCTTC
CASSHTQGTGGYTF